This TCR beta chain is from a study of cytomegalovirus exposure and HLA in healthy donors. Of note for this clone: What it binds is unknown.

PCR employed 60 Vbeta and 13 Jbeta primers. Assay: immunoSEQ multiplex PCR; the TCRdb copy retains only in-frame clones and omits some. Recorded for this sample: 130,000 to 150,000 clones. Study-wide findings and caveats: Approximately 18,000 TCR beta sequences were associated with HLA alleles at 0.05 false discovery rate in a later analysis. The records held CMV serostatus as the only immune exposure information. TRBV6-2, TRBV6-3 and some other V segments were unresolvable in 87-base-pair reads.

CDR1 and CDR2 (germline): WNHNN, SYGVQD (reference sequence). The CDR3 loop spans 16 amino acids. V was clipped by 9 bases and J by 4 bases, with 23 bases between them. The specimen sequenced was PBMCs. The clonotype originates from a woman aged 50 to 60 in good health and CMV-seronegative. The rearrangement links TRBV10-1 to TRBJ2-3; perhaps TRBD2 as D (5 bases). CDR3 coding DNA: TGCGCCAGTCGATTTCCGGGATCACGGCTTTCAGATACGCAGTATTTT. It encodes CASRFPGSRLSDTQYF.